This T cell receptor (beta chain) was captured by sequencing in a study of cytotoxic CD8 clonotypes in ibrutinib-treated CLL. Study at large: The study included some 10 relapsed/refractory and 15 treatment-naive patients; roughly 18 had IGHV unmutated disease. Among patients, around 24 responded partially and 2 completely; about 14 then stayed remitted and about 12 progressed after median around 66 months.

Whole-study findings and limits: Contraction or stability on treatment was seen for public clonotypes, which were uncommon.

Repertoires were generated with immunoSEQ multiplex PCR, while TCRdb's copy carries only in-frame clones and drops some. The sample lists approximately 350,000 clones, roughly two thirds occurring once. For this clone: Antigen unknown.

The CDR3 is 15 amino acids. Germline CDR1 and CDR2: SGHRS and YFSETQ. Deletions cut 4 bases from V and 4 bases from J, with 17 bases between. The TCR originated in a human donor with chronic lymphocytic leukemia. The source material was PBMCs, sampled after 36 months of ibrutinib treatment. The chain uses TRBV5-1 and TRBJ1-2, with D tentatively TRBD1 (6 bases). The CDR3 coding sequence is TGCGCCAGCAGCCTCCTCACAGGGAAATTCTATGGCTACACCTTC. It specifies CASSLLTGKFYGYTF.